This is a list of T cell receptor beta chains from one sample in a study of blood T cells in healthy people across ages. MiXCR was run by TCRdb on the 5' RACE reads, yielding one entry per CDR3 protein. Among 1,300,000 or so distinct CDR3 sequences listed, 45% to 70% were seen once. The sample taken for sequencing was blood. Receptors originate from a man between 18 and 35 years old in good health. Each CDR3 is given with its conserved first and last residue. A D gene is named only where the DNA matches it firmly. Size is omitted from some rows. Given values are once, few, many or a class for expanded clones.

>TRBD2|TRBJ2-7|TRBV3-1|once
TGTGCCAGCAGCCCCACGGGGGGGGTTCGTTACGAGCAGTACTTC
CASSPTGGVRYEQYF
>-|TRBJ2-3|TRBV29-1|-
TGCAGCGTTGAAGATGAGAAAGCAGATACGCAGTATTTT
CSVEDEKADTQYF
>-|TRBJ2-7|TRBV24-1|-
TGTGCCACCAGTGATTTGACAGGGACCCACAATGAGCAGTACTTC
CATSDLTGTHNEQYF
>TRBD1|TRBJ1-2|TRBV7-2|few
TGTGCCAGCAGCTCCTCCGGGACAGGGATTGGCTACACCTTC
CASSSSGTGIGYTF
>-|TRBJ2-1|TRBV4-1|-
TGCGCCAGCAGCCAACGAGACCTTAATGAGCAGTTCTTC
CASSQRDLNEQFF
>-|TRBJ2-3|TRBV7-2|-
TGTGCCAGCAACCCCGTGGCGGGCCGGGGTACGCAGTATTTT
CASNPVAGRGTQYF
>-|TRBJ1-4|TRBV12-3/TRBV12-4|few
TGTGCCAGCAGTCCCCTACCGGCGGCGGAACTGTTTTTT
CASSPLPAAELFF
>-|TRBJ2-4|TRBV30|-
TGTGCCTGGAAACCTGGGCTAGCCAAAAACATTCAGTACTTC
CAWKPGLAKNIQYF
>-|TRBJ2-7|TRBV29-1|-
TGCAGCGTTGTGCCAGGGGCGAGCGAGCAGTACTTC
CSVVPGASEQYF
>-|TRBJ1-3|TRBV5-4|-
TGTGCCAGCAGCTTGATGCAGAACCTACCCTCTGGAAACACCATATATTTT
CASSLMQNLPSGNTIYF
>TRBD2|TRBJ2-3|TRBV7-2|-
TGTGCCAGCAGCTTCCCGACTAGCGGGGGGCCGGATACGCAGTATTTT
CASSFPTSGGPDTQYF
>-|TRBJ2-1|TRBV4-3|once
TGCGCCAACAGCCAAGCCTTTAGGAAGAATGAGCAGTTCTTC
CANSQAFRKNEQFF
>-|TRBJ2-1|TRBV7-8|many
TGTGCCAGCAGCGCCGGACATTACAATGAGCAGTTCTTC
CASSAGHYNEQFF
>-|TRBJ2-3|TRBV7-9|-
TGTGCCAGCAGCCCCCGCACGGGACCCGCGGATGATACGCAGTATTTT
CASSPRTGPADDTQYF
>TRBD2|TRBJ2-1|TRBV13|-
TGTGCCAGCAGTAACCCCCCTAGCGGGGTTGGAAATGAGCAGTTCTTC
CASSNPPSGVGNEQFF
>-|TRBJ2-1|TRBV11-2|-
TGTGCCAGCAGCTTAGTTTGGGCCAGCTCCTACAATGAGCAGTTCTTC
CASSLVWASSYNEQFF
>-|TRBJ2-2|TRBV20-1|few
TGCAGTGCTAGAGAGGGGGCCGGGGAGCTGTTTTTT
CSAREGAGELFF
>TRBD1|TRBJ2-7|TRBV6-1|-
TGTGCCAGCAGACCACATCCCGGGACAGGGCTATCCTACGAGCAGTACTTC
CASRPHPGTGLSYEQYF
>-|TRBJ2-5|TRBV20-1|-
TGCAGTGCTAGAGCGGGGCAGACCCAAGAGACCCAGTACTTC
CSARAGQTQETQYF
>-|TRBJ1-1|TRBV5-5|-
TGTGCCAGCAGCTTGGGGGGGGAGGCGGATGAAGCTTTCTTT
CASSLGGEADEAFF
>-|TRBJ1-5|TRBV2|-
TGTGCCAGCAGTGAAGTCACCAGGTGGGAAGCGCAGCATTTT
CASSEVTRWEAQHF
>TRBD1|TRBJ2-5|TRBV15|few
TGTGCCACCAGCAGAGGATGGGGGACAGGGGGCAGTGAAGAGACCCAGTACTTC
CATSRGWGTGGSEETQYF
>-|TRBJ2-5|TRBV3-1|-
TGTGCCAGCAGCGACAGGCGTGCGGGGGAGAACCAAGAGACCCAGTACTTC
CASSDRRAGENQETQYF
>TRBD1|TRBJ1-1|TRBV5-6|-
TGTGCCAGCAGCGCCGGACAGGGCACTGAAGCTTTCTTT
CASSAGQGTEAFF
>TRBD2|TRBJ2-4|TRBV10-3|-
TGTGCCATCAGTGAGGGACTAGCGGGGATCAAAAACATTCAGTACTTC
CAISEGLAGIKNIQYF
>-|TRBJ1-3|TRBV4-1|-
TGCGCCAGCAGTCAACTACCTATCACTGGAAACACCATATATTTT
CASSQLPITGNTIYF
>-|TRBJ1-2|TRBV29-1|few
TGCAGCGTTGTCGCCCAGGGGTATGGCTACACCTTC
CSVVAQGYGYTF
>TRBD2|TRBJ2-1|TRBV27|-
TGTGCCAGTAGGACTAGCGGGTACTCCTACAATGAGCGGTTCTTC
CASRTSGYSYNERFF
>-|TRBJ2-1|TRBV20-1|-
TGCAGTGCTAGCGGGGGCGGTGAGCAGTTCTTC
CSASGGGEQFF
>-|TRBJ2-1|TRBV20-1|-
TGCAGTGCTGAAGACTCCTTAGAGACGTCCTACAATGAGCAGTTCTTC
CSAEDSLETSYNEQFF
>TRBD2|TRBJ2-3|TRBV2|-
TGTGCCGGGGGACTAGTGCTGGATACGCAGTATTTT
CAGGLVLDTQYF
>-|TRBJ2-7|TRBV5-1|few
TGCGCCAGCAGCTTGGTACAGGCGGGCTACGAGCAGTACTTC
CASSLVQAGYEQYF
>TRBD2|TRBJ2-3|TRBV20-1|-
TGCAGTGCTTTTGGACTAGCGGCCACAGATACGCAGTATTTT
CSAFGLAATDTQYF
>-|TRBJ2-1|TRBV20-1|-
TGCAGTGCTAATCCCTCCAGCTACAATGAGCAGTTCTTC
CSANPSSYNEQFF
>-|TRBJ2-1|TRBV27|-
TGTGCCAGCAGCAACAGCCACAATGAGCAGTTCTTC
CASSNSHNEQFF
>-|TRBJ1-5|TRBV29-1|few
TGCAGCGCCGGTTCGAGCAATCAGCCCCAGCATTTT
CSAGSSNQPQHF
>TRBD2|TRBJ2-1|TRBV29-1|-
TGCAGCGTTTGGACTAGCAACAATGAGCAGTTCTTC
CSVWTSNNEQFF
>-|TRBJ2-5|TRBV20-1|once
TGCAGTGCTTATCCCGGGACTGCGCAAGAGACCCAGTACTTC
CSAYPGTAQETQYF
>-|TRBJ2-1|TRBV4-1|few
TGCGCCAGCAGCCACGTAGGCTCCGGCAATGAGCAGTTCTTC
CASSHVGSGNEQFF
>TRBD2|TRBJ2-7|TRBV20-1|few
TGCAGTGCCCCGACCGGGACTAACCCCTACGAGCAGTACTTC
CSAPTGTNPYEQYF
>-|TRBJ2-3|TRBV29-1|-
TGCAGCATCAACGGAGCGACCACAGATACGCAGTATTTT
CSINGATTDTQYF
>-|TRBJ1-1|TRBV20-1|-
TGCAGTGCTAGGCCACTGAACACTGAAGCTTTCTTT
CSARPLNTEAFF
>TRBD2|TRBJ2-1|TRBV9|-
TGTGCCAGCAGCGGACCGGGACTAGCCTCCTACAATGAGCAGTTCTTC
CASSGPGLASYNEQFF
>-|TRBJ1-1|TRBV7-2|-
TGTGCCAGCAGCTTAGCACAGCACACTGAAGCTTTCTTT
CASSLAQHTEAFF
>-|TRBJ2-4|TRBV6-2/TRBV6-3|-
TGTGCCAGCAGTCGAACCTTGACGGGAGTAAAAAACATTCAGTACTTC
CASSRTLTGVKNIQYF
>-|TRBJ1-1|TRBV3-1|-
TGTGCCAGCAGCCAAGATGCCAGCGGGTGGGGTGAAGCTTTCTTT
CASSQDASGWGEAFF
>-|TRBJ2-1|TRBV14|-
TGTGCCAGCAGCCAATCTGACTACACCACCAGATCATACAATGAGCAGTTCTTC
CASSQSDYTTRSYNEQFF
>-|TRBJ1-5|TRBV2|-
TGTGCCAGCAGTGCGGGGGGCGCTTATCAGCCCCAGCATTTT
CASSAGGAYQPQHF
>-|TRBJ2-7|TRBV7-2|-
TGTGCCAACAGCCTCGGGGGGCCCGGAGACGAGCAGTACTTC
CANSLGGPGDEQYF
>-|TRBJ2-7|TRBV11-2|-
TGTGCCAGCAGCCCAGGGTCGGGGGGCTCCGTTGGCGAGCAGTACTTC
CASSPGSGGSVGEQYF
>TRBD2|TRBJ2-7|TRBV6-1|-
TGTGCCAGCAAGGGACTAGCCGCCTACGAGCAGTACTTC
CASKGLAAYEQYF
>-|TRBJ2-7|TRBV4-2|-
TGTGCCAGCAGCCAATTGCTGAACAATGAGCAGTACTTC
CASSQLLNNEQYF
>-|TRBJ2-4|TRBV7-9|-
TGTGCCAGCAGCTTCGGAGACAACATGCAGTACTTC
CASSFGDNMQYF
>TRBD1|TRBJ2-7|TRBV5-1|few
TGCGCCAGCAGCTTGGGTGCTCAGGGGGCTACCTACGAGCAGTACTTC
CASSLGAQGATYEQYF
>-|TRBJ1-5|TRBV20-1|-
TGCAGTGCTAGAAACCATCAGGCGGTCAATCAGCCCCAGCATTTT
CSARNHQAVNQPQHF